Listed below are T cell receptor beta chains from one sample, sequenced in a study of T cells after yellow fever vaccination. Via MiXCR, TCRdb re-called the 5' RACE reads, giving one row per CDR3 protein. The table shows 400,000 to 450,000 distinct CDR3 sequences, with around 19% occurring only once. Sequencing used PBMCs, obtained before the yellow fever booster vaccination. These receptors all come from a man between 18 and 29 years old who received the YFV17D yellow fever vaccine. CDR3s leave out the opening cysteine and the closing phenylalanine or tryptophan. The order of the fields is J gene, V gene, CDR3 protein.

j_call: TRBJ2-1; v_call: TRBV7-2; cdr3_aa: ASSNQQVSEQF
j_call: TRBJ2-7; v_call: TRBV4-3; cdr3_aa: ASSPYRGQERLGAYEQY
j_call: TRBJ2-7; v_call: TRBV6-1; cdr3_aa: ASSEGGTGGFYEQY
j_call: TRBJ2-1; v_call: TRBV7-9; cdr3_aa: ASPGGPGEQF
j_call: TRBJ2-7; v_call: TRBV7-9; cdr3_aa: ASTLTGFHEQY
j_call: TRBJ2-1; v_call: TRBV4-3; cdr3_aa: ASSQDVPGGNEQF
j_call: TRBJ2-2; v_call: TRBV15; cdr3_aa: ATSRLPSGNTGELF
j_call: TRBJ1-1; v_call: TRBV12-3/TRBV12-4; cdr3_aa: ASIDRGMNTEAF
j_call: TRBJ1-3; v_call: TRBV15; cdr3_aa: ATSRDKSANTIY
j_call: TRBJ2-4; v_call: TRBV7-2; cdr3_aa: ASSLGRDGKNIQY
j_call: TRBJ2-5; v_call: TRBV15; cdr3_aa: ATSRAKGRETQY
j_call: TRBJ1-4; v_call: TRBV3-1; cdr3_aa: ASSQESNGGKLF
j_call: TRBJ2-5; v_call: TRBV9; cdr3_aa: ASSVSWHQETQY
j_call: TRBJ2-5; v_call: TRBV7-6; cdr3_aa: ASSLSGLPRQETQY
j_call: TRBJ2-3; v_call: TRBV9; cdr3_aa: ASSAGSGVTDTQY
j_call: TRBJ1-4; v_call: TRBV20-1; cdr3_aa: SARDPKQGAEKLF
j_call: TRBJ1-2; v_call: TRBV18; cdr3_aa: ASSPSRDRGQYGYT
j_call: TRBJ1-5; v_call: TRBV20-1; cdr3_aa: SARWDRDSRSNQPQH
j_call: TRBJ1-4; v_call: TRBV29-1; cdr3_aa: SVGAGQIHEKLF
j_call: TRBJ2-3; v_call: TRBV5-1; cdr3_aa: ASSSQELGSTDTQY
j_call: TRBJ1-6; v_call: TRBV5-1; cdr3_aa: ASSSGTDNSPLH
j_call: TRBJ2-5; v_call: TRBV6-5; cdr3_aa: ASSYGGVETQY
j_call: TRBJ1-6; v_call: TRBV9; cdr3_aa: ASSKGTAYNSPLH
j_call: TRBJ1-2; v_call: TRBV28; cdr3_aa: ACQTGGDVANYGYT
j_call: TRBJ1-2; v_call: TRBV10-2; cdr3_aa: ASSESVRGGYT
j_call: TRBJ2-1; v_call: TRBV10-3; cdr3_aa: AISPPGQGAYNEQF
j_call: TRBJ2-7; v_call: TRBV7-2; cdr3_aa: ASSNNGVGYEQY
j_call: TRBJ2-3; v_call: TRBV24-1; cdr3_aa: ATSDSGTYDTDTQY
j_call: TRBJ1-2; v_call: TRBV7-3; cdr3_aa: ASSFPPNYGYT
j_call: TRBJ2-2; v_call: TRBV4-3; cdr3_aa: ASSHPTATNTGELF
j_call: TRBJ2-3; v_call: TRBV5-4; cdr3_aa: ASSFNGGWEDTQY
j_call: TRBJ1-6; v_call: TRBV3-1; cdr3_aa: ASSPGQGTPLH
j_call: TRBJ1-1; v_call: TRBV6-5; cdr3_aa: ASSYWTSGVGTEAF
j_call: TRBJ2-5; v_call: TRBV20-1; cdr3_aa: SARGPGQQETQY
j_call: TRBJ2-1; v_call: TRBV7-4; cdr3_aa: ASSGSGRKDEQF
j_call: TRBJ2-2; v_call: TRBV19; cdr3_aa: ASASPNTGELF
j_call: TRBJ1-2; v_call: TRBV9; cdr3_aa: ASSVAPGSVSSYGYT
j_call: TRBJ1-2; v_call: TRBV5-1; cdr3_aa: ASSWGGAQGRYGYT
j_call: TRBJ1-1; v_call: TRBV29-1; cdr3_aa: SVELGRVTEAF
j_call: TRBJ1-3; v_call: TRBV11-3; cdr3_aa: ASSFGDNTIY
j_call: TRBJ1-1; v_call: TRBV7-9; cdr3_aa: ASSLALRSEAF
j_call: TRBJ2-1; v_call: TRBV19; cdr3_aa: ASSSGASGVDEQF
j_call: TRBJ2-5; v_call: TRBV6-4; cdr3_aa: ASSVGDLQETQY
j_call: TRBJ2-5; v_call: TRBV5-1; cdr3_aa: ASSLVASASGETQY
j_call: TRBJ1-6; v_call: TRBV12-3/TRBV12-4; cdr3_aa: ASSLGSVIGSPLH
j_call: TRBJ1-2; v_call: TRBV9; cdr3_aa: ASSSHRGRFYGYT
j_call: TRBJ2-2; v_call: TRBV29-1; cdr3_aa: SVENEMNTGELF
j_call: TRBJ1-2; v_call: TRBV11-2; cdr3_aa: ASSYRLPDSPNYGYT
j_call: TRBJ2-5; v_call: TRBV5-1; cdr3_aa: ASRNPGTGVIETQY
j_call: TRBJ2-1; v_call: TRBV12-3/TRBV12-4; cdr3_aa: ASSSPPLEVNEQF
j_call: TRBJ2-7; v_call: TRBV6-5; cdr3_aa: ASSYGSGPSYEQY
j_call: TRBJ2-1; v_call: TRBV7-2; cdr3_aa: ASSLVRTSGGYNEQF
j_call: TRBJ1-2; v_call: TRBV7-2; cdr3_aa: ASSEDRARSYGYT
j_call: TRBJ2-3; v_call: TRBV20-1; cdr3_aa: SAHRDRSTDTQY
j_call: TRBJ1-1; v_call: TRBV5-1; cdr3_aa: ASSPGWENTEAF